This T cell receptor (beta chain) was found in a study of T cell repertoires in cytomegalovirus infection. The overall study: The study used recently identified HLA-C-restricted and well-studied HLA-B-restricted CMV epitopes.

Worth noting for this clonotype: The antigen remains unidentified.

MiXCR was run by TCRdb on the reads, yielding one entry per CDR3 protein. The sample includes around 570,000 distinct CDR3 sequences, around 40% of them seen just once. The CDR3 consists of 13 residues. The V gene's germline CDR1 is MNHEY and CDR2 SVGAGI. Trimming took off 6 bases at V and 7 bases at J, with 13 bases between the two ends. Study-wide points: CMV-specific TCR beta clonotypes restricted by HLA-C dominated the ex vivo response.

This chain joins TRBV6-5 and TRBJ1-3; possibly TRBD1 for D (5 bases). This sequence was found in a human donor in good health (CMV status not recorded). Some clones in this sample may be carry-over from other donors' samples. Sequenced material: cultured PBMCs, taken from culture after CMV antigen stimulation. The DNA for the CDR3 is TGTGCCAGCAGCAGGGACCTCTCCAACACCATATATTTT. Its protein is CASSRDLSNTIYF.